The rows below give T cell receptor beta chains drawn from one sample of a study of shared T cell receptors in the human thymus. Only in-frame clones appear in the TCRdb table, and some are missing; sequencing was by immunoSEQ multiplex PCR. The data hold 55,000 to 75,000 clones, with about 95% observed a single time. Sequencing was done on a sample of thymocytes. Receptors originate from a human donor. Each CDR3 is given with its conserved first and last residue. The D gene is left open where the match is weak. Clone size is shown for a subset of rows, as once, few, many or a class of expanded clone.

j_gene,v_gene,abundance,d_gene,CDR3aa,CDR3nt
TRBJ2-3,TRBV6-5,.,.,CASSYTSRGSTDTQYF,TGTGCCAGCAGTTACACATCACGGGGGAGCACAGATACGCAGTATTTT
TRBJ2-2,TRBV9,.,.,CASSPREGRAGELFF,TGTGCCAGCAGCCCCCGAGAGGGAAGGGCCGGGGAGCTGTTTTTT
TRBJ1-2,TRBV25-1,.,TRBD1,CASSVGQGGGYTF,TGTGCCAGCAGTGTGGGACAGGGTGGGGGCTACACCTTC
TRBJ2-7,TRBV7-9,.,.,CASSHARRVGETYEQYF,TGTGCCAGCAGCCACGCCCGAAGGGTGGGGGAAACCTACGAGCAGTACTTC
TRBJ2-5,TRBV5-1,.,TRBD2,CASSLARRGAGQETQYF,TGCGCCAGCAGCTTGGCCCGGCGGGGAGCGGGGCAAGAGACCCAGTACTTC
TRBJ2-1,TRBV4-3,.,.,CASSQDEVVRRGLAYNEQFF,TGCGCCAGCAGCCAAGATGAGGTTGTTCGGCGGGGCCTCGCCTACAATGAGCAGTTCTTC
TRBJ2-2,TRBV4-2,.,TRBD2,CASSPKPGLAFSSGELFF,TGTGCCAGCAGCCCCAAACCGGGACTAGCGTTCTCATCCGGGGAGCTGTTTTTT
TRBJ1-2,TRBV19,.,TRBD1,CASLGTDGYTF,TGTGCCAGCTTAGGGACAGATGGCTACACCTTC
TRBJ1-2,TRBV6-1,.,.,CVHGRMYGYTF,TGTGTACATGGGAGAATGTATGGCTACACCTTC
TRBJ1-6,TRBV28,.,.,CASRMPRDTHFSYNSPLHF,TGTGCCAGCAGGATGCCCCGGGACACACACTTCTCCTATAATTCACCCCTCCACTTT
TRBJ1-4,TRBV6-6,.,.,CASTTGTGNEKLFF,TGTGCCAGCACGACCGGGACGGGGAATGAAAAACTGTTTTTT
TRBJ1-1,TRBV4-3,.,TRBD1,CASSRRPGGSNTEAFF,TGCGCCAGCAGCCGACGGCCAGGGGGCTCGAACACTGAAGCTTTCTTT
TRBJ1-6,TRBV4-1,.,.,CASSQDLKLGALIYNSPLHF,TGCGCCAGCAGCCAAGACCTCAAACTGGGGGCCTTGATCTATAATTCACCCCTCCACTTT
TRBJ2-1,TRBV11-3,.,.,CASSSGTYNEQFF,TGTGCCAGCAGCTCCGGGACCTACAATGAGCAGTTCTTC
TRBJ1-5,TRBV4-2,few,.,CASSFDGPKRGQPQHF,TGTGCCAGCAGCTTTGACGGACCCAAAAGGGGGCAGCCCCAGCATTTT
TRBJ1-5,TRBV5-5,.,.,CASSFPGLDQPQHF,TGTGCCAGCAGCTTCCCAGGCCTCGATCAGCCCCAGCATTTT
TRBJ1-2,TRBV6-5,.,.,CASSRYSPFWGYTF,TGTGCCAGCAGTCGATACAGTCCTTTTTGGGGCTACACCTTC